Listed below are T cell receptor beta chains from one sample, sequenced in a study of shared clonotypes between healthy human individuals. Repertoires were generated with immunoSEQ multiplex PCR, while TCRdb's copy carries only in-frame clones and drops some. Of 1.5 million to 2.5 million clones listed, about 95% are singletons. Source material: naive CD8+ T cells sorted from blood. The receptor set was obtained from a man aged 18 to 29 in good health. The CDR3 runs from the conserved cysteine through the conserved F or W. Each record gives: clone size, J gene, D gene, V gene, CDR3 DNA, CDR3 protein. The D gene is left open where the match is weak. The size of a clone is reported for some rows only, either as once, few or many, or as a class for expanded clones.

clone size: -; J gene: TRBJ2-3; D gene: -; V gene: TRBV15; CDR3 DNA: TGTGCCACCAGCAGAGGATCAGGGGGGTCCACAGATACGCAGTATTTT; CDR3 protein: CATSRGSGGSTDTQYF
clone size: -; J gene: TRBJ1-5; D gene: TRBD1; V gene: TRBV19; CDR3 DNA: TGTGCCAGTAGCCCGGACAGGGATCAGCCCCAGCATTTT; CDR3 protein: CASSPDRDQPQHF
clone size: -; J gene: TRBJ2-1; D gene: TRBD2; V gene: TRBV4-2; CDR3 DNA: TGTGCCAGCAGCCCGGGGGGGATTGGCCATGAGCAGTTCTTC; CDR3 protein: CASSPGGIGHEQFF
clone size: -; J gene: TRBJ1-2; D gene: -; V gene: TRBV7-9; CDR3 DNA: TGTGCCAGCAGCTCCTCCGGGGAGGACTATGGCTACACCTTC; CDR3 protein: CASSSSGEDYGYTF
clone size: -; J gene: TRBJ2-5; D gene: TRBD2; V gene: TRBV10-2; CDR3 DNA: TGCGCCAGCAGTGATCTAGCGGCCCAAGAGACCCAGTACTTC; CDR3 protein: CASSDLAAQETQYF
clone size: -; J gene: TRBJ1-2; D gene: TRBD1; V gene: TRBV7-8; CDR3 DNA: TGTGCCAGCAGCTTAGGTTCCCTGGGACAGCCCTATGGCTACACCTTC; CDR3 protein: CASSLGSLGQPYGYTF
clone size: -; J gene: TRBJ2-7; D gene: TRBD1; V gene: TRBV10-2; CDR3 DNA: TGCGCCACCTCGGACGGACAGGGCTTCGTTGGGAGCGAGCAGTACTTC; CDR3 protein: CATSDGQGFVGSEQYF
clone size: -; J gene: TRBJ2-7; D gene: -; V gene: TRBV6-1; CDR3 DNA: TGTGCCAGCAGTGAAGCTGTCAACAGTCAGTTATACGAGCAGTACTTC; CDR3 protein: CASSEAVNSQLYEQYF
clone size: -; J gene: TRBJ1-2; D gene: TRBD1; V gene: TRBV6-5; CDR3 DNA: TGTGCCAGCAGTGCAGGGGGGCATCGGGGCTACACCTTC; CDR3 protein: CASSAGGHRGYTF
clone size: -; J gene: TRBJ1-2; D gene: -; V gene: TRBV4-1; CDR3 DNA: TGCGCCAGCAGCCAAGAAGACGCGAACTATGGCTACACCTTC; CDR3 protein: CASSQEDANYGYTF
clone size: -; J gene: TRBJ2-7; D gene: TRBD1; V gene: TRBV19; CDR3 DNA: TGTGCCAGTAGTGAAGGGACAGGGGGCTACGAGCAGTACTTC; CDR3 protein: CASSEGTGGYEQYF
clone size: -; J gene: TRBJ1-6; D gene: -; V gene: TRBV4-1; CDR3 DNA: TGCGCCAGCAGCCAAGAAGGGCAGGGTGGTAATTCACCCCTCCACTTT; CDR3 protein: CASSQEGQGGNSPLHF
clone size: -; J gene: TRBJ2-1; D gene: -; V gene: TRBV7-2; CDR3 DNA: TGTGCCAGTCTACAGTTCCCCGGACACAATGAGCAGTTCTTC; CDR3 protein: CASLQFPGHNEQFF
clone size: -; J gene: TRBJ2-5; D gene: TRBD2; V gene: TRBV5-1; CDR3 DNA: TGCGCCAGCAGCTCCGGACTAGCGGGACGCCAAGAGACCCAGTACTTC; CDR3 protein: CASSSGLAGRQETQYF
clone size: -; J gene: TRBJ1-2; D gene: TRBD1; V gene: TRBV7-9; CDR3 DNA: TGTGCCAGCAGCTCCCTTGGTTGGGACAGGACTTATGGCTACACCTTC; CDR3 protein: CASSSLGWDRTYGYTF
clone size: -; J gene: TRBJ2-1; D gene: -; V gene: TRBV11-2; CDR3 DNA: TGTGCCAGCAGCTCGCAAGCCAGGGATGGGTCCTACAATGAGCAGTTCTTC; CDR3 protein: CASSSQARDGSYNEQFF
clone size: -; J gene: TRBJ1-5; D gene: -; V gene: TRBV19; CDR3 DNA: TGTGCCAGTAGTATAGACTCCTCCGGGGTGGATCAGCCCCAGCATTTT; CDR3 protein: CASSIDSSGVDQPQHF
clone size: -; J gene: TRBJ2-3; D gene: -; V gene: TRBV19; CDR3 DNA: TGTGCCAGTAGTGATCACCGTGGGAATATCACAGATACGCAGTATTTT; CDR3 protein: CASSDHRGNITDTQYF
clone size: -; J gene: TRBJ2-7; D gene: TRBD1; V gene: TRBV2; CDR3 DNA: TGTGCCAGCACAAACTCAGGGGGAACCTACGAGCAGTACTTC; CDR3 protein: CASTNSGGTYEQYF
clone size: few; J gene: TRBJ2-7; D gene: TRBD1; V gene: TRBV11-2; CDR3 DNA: TGTGCCAGCAGCTCGGGACAGGGCTCCTACGAGCAGTACTTC; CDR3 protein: CASSSGQGSYEQYF
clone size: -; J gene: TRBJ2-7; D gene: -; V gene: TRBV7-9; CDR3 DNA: TGTGCCAGCAGCTTCGGGGTCGAGCAGTACTTC; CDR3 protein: CASSFGVEQYF
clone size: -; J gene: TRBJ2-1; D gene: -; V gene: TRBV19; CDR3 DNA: TGTGCCAGTAGTCGGGTCCCGACCCTGGACAATGAGCAGTTCTTC; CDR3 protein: CASSRVPTLDNEQFF
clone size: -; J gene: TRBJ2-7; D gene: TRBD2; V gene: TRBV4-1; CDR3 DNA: TGCGCCAGCAGCCAAGATCAGACTAGCGGGGGGGAAATCTCCTACGAGCAGTACTTC; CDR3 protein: CASSQDQTSGGEISYEQYF
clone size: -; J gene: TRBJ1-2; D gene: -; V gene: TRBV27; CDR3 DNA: TGTGCCAGCCGTCAGGGTGAGGGAATCTATGGCTACACCTTC; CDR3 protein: CASRQGEGIYGYTF
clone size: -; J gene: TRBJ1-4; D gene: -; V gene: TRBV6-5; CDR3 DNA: TGTGCCAGCAGTCCCGTCGCAGGGGACCATGAAAAACTGTTTTTT; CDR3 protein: CASSPVAGDHEKLFF
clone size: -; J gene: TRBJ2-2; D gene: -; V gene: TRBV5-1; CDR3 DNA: TGCGCCAGCAGCTTGCAGGGCCCTACAGACGGGGAGCTGTTTTTT; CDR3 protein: CASSLQGPTDGELFF
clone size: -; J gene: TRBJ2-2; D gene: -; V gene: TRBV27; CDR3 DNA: TGTGCCAGCACGGGGGTAGCGGCGACCGGGGAGCTGTTTTTT; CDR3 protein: CASTGVAATGELFF
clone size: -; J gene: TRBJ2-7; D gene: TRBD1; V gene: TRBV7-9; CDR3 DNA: TGTGCCAGCAGCCCCCGACAGGGAATCTCCTACGAGCAGTACTTC; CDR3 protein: CASSPRQGISYEQYF